This TCR beta chain is from a study of cytomegalovirus exposure and HLA in healthy donors. The germline V gene encodes CDR1 WSHSY and CDR2 SAAADI. V was clipped by 4 bases and J by 4 bases, with 14 bases between them. The CDR3 runs 14 residues. The PCR had 60 Vbeta and 13 Jbeta primers. Repertoires were generated with immunoSEQ multiplex PCR, while TCRdb's copy carries only in-frame clones and drops some. The sample includes roughly 140,000 clones, 80% to 90% of them seen just once. The receptor comes from a woman aged 40 to 49 in good health and CMV-seropositive. The sequenced material came from PBMCs. The V and J genes are TRBV10-2 and TRBJ2-7; weak D call: TRBD1 (5 bases). The CDR3 region is CASSGETVPYEQYF. CDR3 sequence (DNA): TGCGCCAGCAGTGGAGAGACAGTTCCGTACGAGCAGTACTTC.